This T cell receptor beta chain was sequenced in a study of blood T cells in healthy people across ages. Note on this clonotype: As yet, its antigen is unknown.

With a J-beta primer mix and a sample-barcoded 5' primer, a second PCR ran 7 to 11 cycles. All cDNA molecules were each tagged by a template-switch adaptor with 12 random nucleotides. TCRdb re-analysed the 5' RACE reads in MiXCR, keeping a single row per CDR3 protein. The repertoire includes about 1,500,000 distinct CDR3 sequences, around 39% of them detected once, and 7% to 9% sits in the top ten. Whole-study results and caveats: Naive and antigen-experienced cells could not be conclusively compared, given unsorted PBMCs.

The ends lost 0 bases at V and 6 bases at J; junction bases unmatched: 12. The germline V gene encodes CDR1 SGHRS and CDR2 YFSETQ. This CDR3 region has 18 residues. Every donor provided 7.5 to 10 milliliters of peripheral blood. What was sequenced was blood. The V and J genes are TRBV5-1 and TRBJ2-1; the match to TRBD1 covers 10 bases. The receptor's source is a woman under 30 in good health. The CDR3 is CASSLAVQGQGLGNEQFF. CDR3 DNA: TGCGCCAGCAGCTTGGCCGTACAGGGACAGGGGTTGGGCAATGAGCAGTTCTTC.